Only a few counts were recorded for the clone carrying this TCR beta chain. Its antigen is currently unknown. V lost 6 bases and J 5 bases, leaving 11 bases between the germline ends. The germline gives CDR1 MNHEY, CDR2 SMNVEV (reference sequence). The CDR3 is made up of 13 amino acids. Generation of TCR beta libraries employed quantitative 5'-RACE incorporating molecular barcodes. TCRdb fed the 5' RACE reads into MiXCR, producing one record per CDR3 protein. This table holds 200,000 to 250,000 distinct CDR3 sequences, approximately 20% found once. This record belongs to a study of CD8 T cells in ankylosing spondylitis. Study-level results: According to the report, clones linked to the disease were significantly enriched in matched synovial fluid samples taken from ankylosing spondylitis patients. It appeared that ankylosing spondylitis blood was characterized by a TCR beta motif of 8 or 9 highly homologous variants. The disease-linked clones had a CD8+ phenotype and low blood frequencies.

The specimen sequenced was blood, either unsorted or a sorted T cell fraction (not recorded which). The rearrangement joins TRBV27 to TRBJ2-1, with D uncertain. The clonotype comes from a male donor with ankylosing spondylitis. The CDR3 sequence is CASRLLVHNEQFF. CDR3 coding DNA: TGTGCCAGCAGACTTCTAGTGCACAATGAGCAGTTCTTC.